The 5 T cell receptor beta chains below all came from one sample that was sequenced in a study of blood T cells in healthy people across ages (dated by TCRdb to between 2014 and 2017). Library generation was performed with 5' RACE. Data came from an Illumina HiSeq 2500. The second PCR ran for roughly 7 to 12 cycles and used a J-beta primer mix along with a sample-barcoded 5' primer. TCRdb reprocessed the public reads (quality trimming at Q25 with fastp, clone calling with MiXCR) and kept in-frame beta chains. Merged by CDR3 protein, the rows form single entries marked with the most common genes and DNA. Counted in this sample were 1.4 million to 1.5 million distinct CDR3 sequences; about 43% of them appeared once. The biggest ten clones account for less than 8% of the sample. Material for sequencing was blood. All receptors come from a woman younger than 30 in good health.

This clonotype occurred many times. The genes are TRBV7-2 and TRBJ2-1; unclear D gene. The CDR3 totals 14 residues. V was trimmed by 4 bases and J by 0 bases, leaving 7 bases between them. CDR1 is SGHTA and CDR2 is FQGNSA in the germline V gene. The CDR3 sequence is CASSSLPSYNEQFF. For the CDR3, the DNA is TGTGCCAGCAGCTCACTACCCTCCTACAATGAGCAGTTCTTC.

The V gene is TRBV7-8, the J gene TRBJ2-1; a possible D gene is TRBD2 (5 bases). Germline CDR1 and CDR2: SGHVS and FQNEAQ. The CDR3 contains 14 residues. Trimming removed 5 bases from V and 12 bases from J, with 20 bases in between. CDR3 region: CASSARADGMMQFF. The CDR3 DNA sequence: TGTGCCAGCAGCGCACGAGCGGACGGTATGATGCAGTTCTTC.

This clonotype was seen more than once but under ten times. The chain has TRBV4-1 and TRBJ2-1; D not resolved. The CDR3 length is 14 residues. V dropped 2 bases and J dropped 8 bases, with 13 bases sitting between them. Germline CDR1 MGHRA, CDR2 YSYEKL. DNA for the CDR3: TGCGCCAGCAGCCAAATCATCTCTCTCGATGAGCAGTTCTTC. This encodes CASSQIISLDEQFF.

This clonotype was recorded a few times. The chain couples TRBV27 to TRBJ2-1; 11 nucleotides align to TRBD2. The length of the CDR3 is 17 residues. Germline CDR1 is MNHEY and CDR2 is SMNVEV (reference sequence). With 2 bases clipped from V and 5 bases from J, the junction kept 8 bases outside the gene matches. The CDR3 region is CASSLTTSGVFHNEQFF. CDR3 nucleotide sequence: TGTGCCAGCAGTTTAACGACTAGCGGGGTTTTCCACAATGAGCAGTTCTTC.

Remarks on this clonotype: A junction end diverges from the germline sequence, so it may reflect a read error. This chain connects TRBV7-2 to TRBJ2-7; 11 nucleotides match TRBD2. Germline V gene sequence: CDR1 SGHTA, CDR2 FQGNSA. The CDR3 has 14 amino acids. In nucleotides, the CDR3 is TGTGCCGGCAGCTTGGGACTAGCGGTCTACGAGCAGTACTTC. This translates into CAGSLGLAVYEQYF.